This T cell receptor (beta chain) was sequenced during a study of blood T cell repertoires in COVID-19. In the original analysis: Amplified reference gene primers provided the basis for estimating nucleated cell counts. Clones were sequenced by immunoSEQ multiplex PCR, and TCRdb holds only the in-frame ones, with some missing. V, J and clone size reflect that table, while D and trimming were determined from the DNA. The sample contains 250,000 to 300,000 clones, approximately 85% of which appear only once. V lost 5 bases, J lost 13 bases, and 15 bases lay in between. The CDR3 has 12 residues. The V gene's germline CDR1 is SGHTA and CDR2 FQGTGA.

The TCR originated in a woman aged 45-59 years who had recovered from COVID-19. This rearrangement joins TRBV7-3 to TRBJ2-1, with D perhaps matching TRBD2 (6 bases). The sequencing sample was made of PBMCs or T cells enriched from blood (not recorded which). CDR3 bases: TGTGCCAGCAGCCCCGGTGGTAGCGGTCAGTTCTTC. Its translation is CASSPGGSGQFF.